This is a list of T cell receptor beta chains from one sample in a study of blood T cell repertoires in COVID-19. Using immunoSEQ multiplex PCR, the repertoire was profiled, and TCRdb retains in-frame clones only, with some absent. This sample has 50,000 to 55,000 clones, with about 80% found just once. The sample consisted of peripheral blood. Receptors originate from a human donor in a cohort sampled during active COVID-19. Both conserved end residues are part of each CDR3. The D gene is left open where the match is weak. Size values are once, few and many counts, or a class for expanded clones, and some rows have none.

TRBV6-6,.,once,TRBJ1-1,14,CASRITDRSREAFF,TGTGCCAGCCGAATAACCGACAGAAGTAGGGAAGCTTTCTTT
TRBV19,.,.,TRBJ2-2,15,CASSKLGGNAGELFF,TGTGCCAGTAGTAAGTTAGGGGGAAACGCCGGGGAGCTGTTTTTT
TRBV19,.,.,TRBJ2-2,14,CASSIAGNGGELFF,TGTGCCAGTAGTATTGCGGGGAATGGCGGGGAGCTGTTTTTT
TRBV6-6,TRBD1,.,TRBJ1-5,16,CASSPGQGTELQPQHF,TGTGCCAGCAGTCCGGGACAGGGCACGGAACTTCAGCCCCAGCATTTT
TRBV10-3,.,.,TRBJ2-2,16,CAISESGQVGNGELFF,TGTGCCATCAGTGAGTCCGGCCAGGTCGGGAACGGGGAGCTGTTTTTT
TRBV7-3,TRBD2,.,TRBJ2-1,14,CASSLMLAGVEQFF,TGTGCCAGCAGCTTAATGCTAGCGGGGGTTGAGCAGTTCTTC
TRBV4-2,TRBD1,.,TRBJ2-7,15,CASSQEPGQGSEQYF,TGTGCCAGCAGCCAAGAGCCGGGACAGGGTTCCGAGCAGTACTTC
TRBV9,TRBD2,.,TRBJ2-2,16,CASSDEREGGSGELFF,TGTGCCAGCAGCGACGAGCGGGAGGGCGGCAGCGGGGAGCTGTTTTTT
TRBV5-1,.,few,TRBJ2-2,15,CASSWVGPNTGELFF,TGCGCCAGCAGCTGGGTGGGCCCGAACACCGGGGAGCTGTTTTTT
TRBV2,.,.,TRBJ2-5,12,CASSLVRETQYF,TGTGCCAGCAGTTTAGTGAGGGAGACCCAGTACTTC
TRBV18,.,.,TRBJ2-5,12,CASSRAQETQYF,TGTGCCAGCTCGAGAGCGCAAGAGACCCAGTACTTC
TRBV18,TRBD1,.,TRBJ1-2,14,CASSPPGQIYGYTF,TGTGCCAGCTCACCCCCGGGACAGATATATGGCTACACCTTC
TRBV7-9,TRBD1,.,TRBJ1-2,14,CASSPTGQVAGYTF,TGTGCCAGCAGCCCGACGGGACAGGTAGCTGGCTACACCTTC
TRBV21-1,.,.,TRBJ1-4,16,CASSKGAGDPNEKLFF,TGTGCCAGCAGCAAAGGGGCAGGGGATCCGAATGAAAAACTGTTTTTT